This paragraph reports one T cell receptor (beta chain). The antigen is not known. This sample stems from a study of human T cells and chemical hapten exposure. Study-level information: Read at 6 days, the patch tests placed 0.01% DPC on the upper back. Study conclusions and caveats: Each of the donors had alopecia, so their immune responses may not resemble those of healthy people. The number of TCRs above 1 in 1000 frequency did not change after DPC sensitization.

V lost 1 base and J 8 bases, leaving 16 bases between the germline ends. This CDR3 spans 16 amino acids. Time point denoted: patch test 2, 6 weeks after DPC sensitization. As for treatment: therapeutic diphenylcyclopropenone sensitization with weekly scalp DPC. Original processing methods: Counting gave a median of around 89,000 TCRs per sample, with values ranging from about 23,224 to 690,600. One entry per CDR3 protein, called by TCRdb with MiXCR from the RACE reads. The V and J calls come from TCRdb's annotation, not from the publication. This table has over 100,000 distinct CDR3 sequences, roughly 10% appearing once.

The chain carries TRBV5-3 and TRBJ1-6, with no clear D. TRBV5-3 has ORF status, its function being uncertain. The input for sequencing was whole blood, taken in connection with sensitization to the hapten diphenylcyclopropenone (DPC). The TCR comes from a woman aged 40 to 55 with alopecia areata. Some clones in this sample may be carry-over from other donors' samples. The CDR3 protein is CARSLRRTLGDSPLHF. DNA of the CDR3: TGTGCCAGAAGCTTGAGAAGGACCCTGGGAGATTCACCCCTCCACTTT.